Detailed here is one TCR beta chain. This sample stems from a study of blood T cell repertoires in COVID-19. Background on the study: Among Cohort 3 donors, those recovered had two negative PCRs, clearance, or symptom resolution.

The CDR3 contains 14 residues. Germline V gives CDR1 ENHRY, CDR2 SYGVKD. The V and J ends lost 7 bases and 5 bases respectively, with 17 bases between them. The assay was immunoSEQ multiplex PCR, and TCRdb's table has in-frame clones only and misses some. The profile covers about 210,000 clones, with about 88% appearing a single time and approximately 23% taken by the ten largest. The clonotype originates from a woman in her forties in a cohort exposed to, infected with or recovered from COVID-19 (not recorded which). V is TRBV10-3 and J is TRBJ1-1; the D gene is possibly TRBD1 (5 bases). Sequencing was carried out using PBMCs or T cells enriched from blood (not recorded which). The DNA for the CDR3 is TGTGCCATCACCGCGACGCCCAGGGTGACTGAAGCTTTCTTT. Encoded protein: CAITATPRVTEAFF.